Below, one T cell receptor beta chain is given with its context. This sample stems from a study of blood T cell repertoires in COVID-19. Study overall: Specimens from acute and convalescent COVID-19 originated in the United States, Italy and Spain.

Trimming cost V 4 bases and J 7 bases, with 9 bases left between them. The CDR3 consists of 12 residues. The V gene's germline CDR1 is KGHDR and CDR2 SFDVKD. Per the original methods: Amplified reference gene primers provided the basis for estimating nucleated cell counts. TCRdb's copy holds only in-frame clones and misses some; the assay was immunoSEQ multiplex PCR. V, J and clone size were drawn from that table, and D and trimming were deduced from the DNA. The sample has approximately 350,000 clones, over 70% seen once; the top ten hold over 6%. The source of this sequence is a woman aged 45-65 years with COVID-19, enrolled during active disease. The chain is built from TRBV24-1 and TRBJ1-1; possibly TRBD1 for D (6 bases). The sample consisted of peripheral blood. The CDR3 coding sequence is TGTGCCACCAGTGACCCGACAGGTGAAGCTTTCTTT. Its translation: CATSDPTGEAFF.